The following is a T cell receptor (beta chain) sequence with its context. Its antigen is not identified. The CDR3 extends over 14 amino acids. Germline CDR1 SGHRS, CDR2 YFSETQ. V gave up 4 bases and J gave up 0 bases, with 10 bases separating them. This sample is drawn from a study of post-analysis software for immune sequencing data. Findings and limits, study-wide: When patients were compared with controls, a handful of TRBV segments were more frequent, TRBV5-6, TRBV5-1 and TRBV20-1 among them.

Included in the TCR beta cDNA libraries were unique molecular identifiers. One entry per CDR3 protein, called by TCRdb with MiXCR from the PCR reads. The table lists about 680,000 distinct CDR3 sequences, around 64% of them singletons. The source material was blood. J is TRBJ1-1 and V is TRBV5-1; D gene uncertain. The TCR was taken from a girl aged 2 to 10 with multiple sclerosis. The CDR3 DNA reads TGCGCCAGCAGCCCAAGGTCCATGAACACTGAAGCTTTCTTT. Translation gives CASSPRSMNTEAFF. The complete variable domain, with remaining parts taken from reference TRBV5-1 and TRBJ1-1, reads KAGVTQTPRYLIKTRGQQVTLSCSPISGHRSVSWYQQTPGQGLQFLFEYFSETQRNKGNFPGRFSGRQFSNSRSEMNVSTLELGDSALYLCASSPRSMNTEAFFGQGTRLTVV.